The 15 T cell receptor beta chains presented below share a single source sample, sequenced in a study of OX40 agonist ivuxolimab in advanced cancers. TCRdb keeps only in-frame clones here, not all; method: immunoSEQ multiplex PCR. Of tens of thousands of clones in the sample, more than 65% were seen once. Sequenced here: CD4+ or CD8+ T cells sorted from blood, sampled in a trial of the OX40 agonist ivuxolimab. Receptor source: an adult with an advanced solid tumor such as melanoma, head and neck, liver or kidney cancer.

This clone was recorded a few times. V is TRBV30 and J is TRBJ2-3, with TRBD2 matching over 7 bases. CDR3 size: 16 residues. Per germline, CDR1 GTSNPN and CDR2 SVGIG (reference sequence). V gave up 1 base and J gave up 5 bases; unmatched junction bases: 12. The CDR3 DNA sequence: TGTGCCTGGAGTGGCTTAGCGGGCTCCCAGGGAGATACGCAGTATTTT. Translation: CAWSGLAGSQGDTQYF.

The chain recombines TRBV25-1 with TRBJ2-3, with D uncertain. Per the germline V gene, CDR1 is MGHDK and CDR2 is SYGVNS. The CDR3 is 12 residues long. The V and J ends lost 1 base and 6 bases respectively, with 5 bases between them. The chain's CDR3 is CASSEWSDTQYF. The CDR3, as DNA: TGTGCCAGCAGTGAATGGAGTGATACGCAGTATTTT.

The chain links TRBV6-5 to TRBJ1-3; D remains unclear. The germline V and J ends were trimmed by 5 bases and 0 bases, with 11 bases remaining between them. This CDR3 is 15 amino acids long. The germline V gene encodes CDR1 MNHEY and CDR2 SVGAGI. The CDR3 nucleotides are TGTGCCAGCAGTCGTGCTGGGGTCTCTGGAAACACCATATATTTT. Amino acid sequence: CASSRAGVSGNTIYF.

The J gene is TRBJ2-3, the V gene TRBV4-2, with 12 bases identical to TRBD2. The ends lost 4 bases at V and 6 bases at J; junction bases unmatched: 11. The CDR3 has 17 residues. Germline V gene data show CDR1 as LGHNA and CDR2 as YNFKEQ. CDR3 in DNA: TGTGCCAGCAGCCCTCCAGGGACTAGCGGGCCCGGGGATACGCAGTATTTT. This encodes CASSPPGTSGPGDTQYF.

The rearrangement uses TRBV5-1 and TRBJ1-1, with 7 nucleotides matching TRBD1. CDR3 length: 16 amino acids. With 3 bases clipped from V and 0 bases from J, the junction kept 8 bases outside the gene matches. Per the germline V gene, CDR1 is SGHRS and CDR2 is YFSETQ. The CDR3 DNA reads as TGCGCCAGCAGCTCCCCTACAGGGGCGGTGAACACTGAAGCTTTCTTT. Amino acid sequence: CASSSPTGAVNTEAFF.

The V and J genes are TRBV9 and TRBJ2-3; maybe TRBD2 (6 bases). Trimming took off 0 bases at V and 6 bases at J, with 17 bases between the two ends. Germline V CDR1 and CDR2: SGDLS, YYNGEE. This CDR3 is built from 16 residues. The CDR3 DNA reads TGTGCCAGCAGCGTAGAGGTTCGGGGGTCCACGGATACGCAGTATTTT. Translating it yields CASSVEVRGSTDTQYF.

This clone was seen only a few times. The chain combines TRBV6-1 with TRBJ2-1; 13 bases line up with TRBD2. This CDR3 comprises 16 residues. CDR1 is MNHNS and CDR2 is SASEGT in the germline V gene. J was trimmed by 8 bases and V by 3 bases; bases with no gene match: 7. CDR3 DNA sequence: TGTGCCAGCAGTGAGATACTAGCGGGAGGGACAGATGAGCAGTTCTTC. Translation: CASSEILAGGTDEQFF.

This clone appeared a few times. The V gene is TRBV7-9, the J gene TRBJ2-5; D is uncertain. The V and J ends lost 7 bases and 2 bases respectively, with 11 bases between them. The germline V gene encodes CDR1 SEHNR and CDR2 FQNEAQ (reference sequence). The CDR3 is 13 residues long. The CDR3 nucleotides read TGTGCCAGCATAGCAACACAGCAAGAGACCCAGTACTTC. Its translation is CASIATQQETQYF.

The J gene is TRBJ2-1, the V gene TRBV7-8; D gene ambiguous. The length of the CDR3 is 17 residues. Looked up from germline, CDR1 is SGHVS and CDR2 is FQNEAQ. Trimming left V 8 bases short and J 0 bases short, with 20 bases between. In DNA form, the CDR3 reads TGTGCCAGCTGTTTATTGTGGGTCGGCAGCTCCTACAATGAGCAGTTCTTC. Its translation: CASCLLWVGSSYNEQFF.

This sequence joins TRBV9 and TRBJ1-1; tentatively, D is TRBD1 (5 bases). The V end was cut by 3 bases, the J end by 0 bases, with 12 bases between. CDR1 is SGDLS and CDR2 is YYNGEE in the germline V gene. The CDR3 is made up of 15 amino acids. For the CDR3, the DNA is TGTGCCAGCAGCGGGTCCGGGACGGTGAACACTGAAGCTTTCTTT. This gives the protein CASSGSGTVNTEAFF.

V and J are TRBV2 and TRBJ1-4; unclear D gene. Germline V CDR1 and CDR2: SNHLY, FYNNEI. This CDR3 region has 15 residues. The germline V and J ends were trimmed by 6 bases and 1 base, with 12 bases remaining between them. The CDR3 here is CASSAHSETNEKLFF. The CDR3 nucleotides are TGTGCCAGCAGCGCCCACTCGGAAACTAATGAAAAACTGTTTTTT.

The chain uses TRBV14 and TRBJ1-2, with D unresolved. This CDR3 region has 16 residues. V lost 5 bases and J 7 bases, leaving 23 bases between the germline ends. Germline CDR1 is SGHDN and CDR2 is FVKESK. This CDR3 is CASSSRGGPGLTGYTF. The CDR3 region has the DNA TGTGCCAGCAGCTCCCGAGGAGGGCCCGGCCTTACTGGCTACACCTTC.

In its sample, this clone was seen a few times. This chain uses TRBV12-5 with TRBJ2-7; D is unclear. Between the trimmed V and J ends, which lost 1 base and 2 bases, there was a span of 9 bases. CDR3 length equals 14 residues. CDR1 is LGHNT and CDR2 is FRNRAP in the germline V gene. The CDR3 loop reads CASGLEARPYEQYF. DNA of the CDR3: TGTGCTAGTGGTTTGGAGGCGAGACCCTACGAGCAGTACTTC.

The chain couples TRBV28 to TRBJ2-7, with a possible D match to TRBD2 (5 bases). The CDR3 has 12 residues. Germline CDR1 MDHEN, CDR2 SYDVKM. Trimming cost V 6 bases and J 3 bases, with 9 bases left between them. The CDR3 sequence: CASRYGNYEQYF. The CDR3 DNA reads as TGTGCCAGCAGATACGGGAACTACGAGCAGTACTTC.

This chain connects TRBV2 to TRBJ2-4; no definite D call. The CDR3 has 15 residues. Deletions cut 4 bases from V and 0 bases from J, with 10 bases between. Germline CDR1 is SNHLY and CDR2 is FYNNEI. The CDR3 DNA reads as TGTGCCAGCAGTGGGGGTCATTTAGCCAAAAACATTCAGTACTTC. Protein: CASSGGHLAKNIQYF.